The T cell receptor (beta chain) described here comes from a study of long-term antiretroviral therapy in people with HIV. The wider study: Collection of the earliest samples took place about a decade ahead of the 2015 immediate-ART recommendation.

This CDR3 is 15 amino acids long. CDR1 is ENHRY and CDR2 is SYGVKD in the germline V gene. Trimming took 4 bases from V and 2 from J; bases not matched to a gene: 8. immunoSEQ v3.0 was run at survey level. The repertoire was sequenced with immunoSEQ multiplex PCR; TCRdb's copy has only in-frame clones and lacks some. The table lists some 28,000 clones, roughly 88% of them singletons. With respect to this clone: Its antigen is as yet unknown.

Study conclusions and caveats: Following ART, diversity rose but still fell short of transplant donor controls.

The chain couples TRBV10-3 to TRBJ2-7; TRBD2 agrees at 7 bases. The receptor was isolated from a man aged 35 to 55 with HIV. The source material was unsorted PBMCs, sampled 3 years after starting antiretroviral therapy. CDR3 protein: CAISGGGRTPYEQYF. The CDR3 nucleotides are TGTGCCATCAGTGGGGGGGGGAGGACCCCCTACGAGCAGTACTTC.